These 19 T cell receptor beta chains came from one sample sequenced in a study of human T cells and chemical hapten exposure. The time point: pre-sensitization, week 0. Treatment denoted: therapeutic diphenylcyclopropenone sensitization with weekly scalp DPC. Each CDR3 protein is one row after TCRdb ran MiXCR on the RACE reads. The sample shows approximately 370,000 distinct CDR3 sequences, around 5.5% of them seen only once. This sample comprised whole blood, obtained in connection with sensitization to the hapten diphenylcyclopropenone (DPC). All receptors come from a woman between 18 and 30 years old with alopecia areata. Some clones in this sample may be carry-over from other donors' samples.

The chain couples TRBV11-2 to TRBJ2-5; 11 bases map to TRBD2. Trimming removed 0 bases from V and 4 bases from J; junction bases left unmatched: 10. CDR3 size: 18 residues. Germline values: CDR1 SGHAT, CDR2 FQNNGV. Here the CDR3 reads CASSLDWLAGGPGETQYF. The CDR3 DNA follows: TGTGCCAGCAGCTTAGATTGGTTAGCGGGGGGGCCGGGAGAGACCCAGTACTTC.

This clonotype showed up many times. The chain links TRBV27 to TRBJ1-1; D gene unclear. The CDR3 length is 13 residues. Per the germline V gene, CDR1 is MNHEY and CDR2 is SMNVEV (reference sequence). With 0 bases removed from V and 4 bases from J, the gap between germline ends came to 6 bases. The CDR3 spells CASSLSQSTEAFF. The CDR3 bases are TGTGCCAGCAGTTTATCTCAGAGCACTGAAGCTTTCTTT.

This clonotype has ten or more counts. This sequence joins TRBV5-1 and TRBJ2-1; 8 nucleotides line up with TRBD1. The CDR3 spans 15 residues. Germline values: CDR1 SGHRS, CDR2 YFSETQ. With V trimmed by 2 bases and J by 8 bases, 9 bases remained unmatched. The CDR3 sequence: CASSFPGQGMDEQFF. As DNA, the CDR3 is TGCGCCAGCAGCTTCCCAGGACAGGGTATGGATGAGCAGTTCTTC.

This clonotype appeared many times. The V and J genes are TRBV7-9 and TRBJ1-1, with D perhaps TRBD1 (5 bases). V was trimmed by 4 bases and J by 6 bases, leaving 6 bases between them. CDR3 length equals 11 residues. CDR1 and CDR2 from the germline V gene are SEHNR and FQNEAQ (reference sequence). The CDR3 sequence: CASSSQAEAFF. The DNA of the CDR3 is TGTGCCAGCAGCTCACAGGCTGAAGCTTTCTTT.

CDR3 sequence (DNA): TGTGCCAGCAGTTATCGCCCAGGGGGATCACCCCTCCACTTT. It is translated as CASSYRPGGSPLHF. This chain connects TRBV6-5 to TRBJ1-6; 7 bases map to TRBD1. V was pared by 3 bases and J by 10 bases, with 6 bases of the junction left unmatched. The CDR3 consists of 14 residues. The germline V gene has CDR1 MNHEY and CDR2 SVGAGI.

The sample holds a few counts of this clonotype. This CDR3 is CASTPDRQNYGYTF. The CDR3 DNA is TGTGCCAGCACCCCGGACCGACAAAACTATGGCTACACCTTC. The chain employs TRBV11-1 and TRBJ1-2; D not resolved. CDR3 length: 14 residues. Germline CDR1 and CDR2: SGHAT and FQDESV (reference sequence). V gave up 7 bases and J gave up 2 bases, with 14 bases separating them.

This clonotype was observed a few times. The gene calls are TRBV7-2 and TRBJ1-5, with a weak D call TRBD1 (6 bases). V lost 3 bases to trimming and J lost 4 bases, with 13 bases between them. Germline-derived CDR1 and CDR2 are SGHTA and FQGNSA. CDR3 size: 15 residues. CDR3 in DNA: TGTGCCAGCAGCTTTTGGGCAGGGGATAATCAGCCCCAGCATTTT. Translated, it gives CASSFWAGDNQPQHF. Full variable domain (missing parts from reference TRBV7-2 and TRBJ1-5): GAGVSQSPSNKVTEKGKDVELRCDPISGHTALYWYRQSLGQGLEFLIYFQGNSAPDKSGLPSDRFSAERTGGSVSTLTIQRTQQEDSAVYLCASSFWAGDNQPQHFGDGTRLSIL.

The table lists this clonotype with a few counts. This chain connects TRBV15 to TRBJ2-3; D is perhaps TRBD1 or TRBD2 (6 bases each). The V end was cut by 4 bases, the J end by 0 bases, with 11 bases between. CDR1 and CDR2 (germline): LNHNV, YYDKDF (reference sequence). CDR3 size: 15 residues. The CDR3 loop reads CATSKEGVSTDTQYF. The CDR3 DNA follows: TGTGCCACCAGCAAGGAGGGGGTGAGCACAGATACGCAGTATTTT.

This clonotype came up many times. This chain joins TRBV6-5 and TRBJ1-1; D might be TRBD1 (6 bases). Trimming cost V 4 bases and J 10 bases, with 16 bases left between them. From germline, CDR1 is MNHEY and CDR2 SVGAGI. The CDR3 contains 13 residues. CDR3 loop: CASSWGTTSLAFF. CDR3 nucleotides: TGTGCCAGCAGTTGGGGGACAACCTCTCTAGCTTTCTTT.

The sample holds many counts of this clonotype. The CDR3 bases are TGTGCCAGCAGTTACAGGGGCTCCATATATTTT. Protein: CASSYRGSIYF. The chain couples TRBV6-6 to TRBJ1-3; D might be TRBD1 (5 bases). The length of the CDR3 is 11 residues. V was cut by 2 bases and J by 11 bases, with 7 bases left in between. Germline CDR1 MNHNY, CDR2 SVGAGI (reference sequence).

At least ten counts were recorded for this clonotype. The chain joins TRBV6-5 to TRBJ1-1; unclear D gene. V was cut by 0 bases and J by 6 bases, with 2 bases left in between. This CDR3 has 11 residues. Germline CDR1 is MNHEY and CDR2 is SVGAGI. CDR3 protein: CASSYSPEAFF. The CDR3 region has the DNA TGTGCCAGCAGTTACTCGCCTGAAGCTTTCTTT.

The genes are TRBV10-3 and TRBJ2-7, with D perhaps TRBD1 (5 bases). Germline CDR1 and CDR2: ENHRY and SYGVKD. This CDR3 region has 13 residues. Trimming took 0 bases from V and 4 from J, leaving 7 bases between them. The CDR3 nucleotides are TGTGCCATCAGTGAGTCAAAGGGGTACGAGCAGTACTTC. This gives the protein CAISESKGYEQYF.

The table lists this clonotype with many counts. V usage is TRBV6-2 or TRBV6-3 and J usage is TRBJ1-5; D ambiguous. The ends were cut back, 4 bases at V and 6 bases at J, with 13 bases in the middle. The CDR3 sequence is 14 residues long. CDR1 and CDR2 (germline): MNHEY, SVGEGT. The CDR3 region is CASSFFPKSQPQHF. As DNA, the CDR3 is TGTGCCAGCAGTTTCTTCCCTAAGAGTCAGCCCCAGCATTTT.

This clonotype has more than one count but fewer than ten. The chain employs TRBV6-6 and TRBJ2-1; TRBD2 agrees at 13 bases. Germline trimming cut 2 bases from V and 12 bases from J; bases unmatched to any gene: 7. The CDR3 spans 15 residues. Germline V gene lookup returns CDR1 MNHNY and CDR2 SVGAGI (reference sequence). The CDR3 sequence is CASSYPTSGGPAQFF. The CDR3 DNA follows: TGTGCCAGCAGTTACCCGACTAGCGGGGGGCCCGCGCAGTTCTTC.

This clonotype has ten or more counts. This chain connects TRBV4-3 to TRBJ1-2; tentatively, D is TRBD1 (6 bases). Germline CDR1 is LGHNA and CDR2 is YSLEER. The CDR3 totals 19 residues. V was clipped by 0 bases and J by 4 bases, with 24 bases between them. CDR3 in DNA: TGCGCCAGCAGCCAAGATTGGGGGCTGGGGGGGGCGCATGCCTATGGCTACACCTTC. Translating gives CASSQDWGLGGAHAYGYTF.

The gene calls are TRBV19 and TRBJ1-5; D not resolved. Per the germline V gene, CDR1 is LNHDA and CDR2 is SQIVND (reference sequence). The CDR3 runs 15 residues. The V end lost 3 bases, the J end lost 8 bases, and 17 bases lay between the germline ends. In DNA, the CDR3 is TGTGCCAGTAGTATTTCCAATATACACGGCGAGCCCCAGCATTTT. It specifies CASSISNIHGEPQHF. The full variable domain, with the rest looked up from reference TRBV19 and TRBJ1-5, is DGGITQSPKYLFRKEGQNVTLSCEQNLNHDAMYWYRQDPGQGLRLIYYSQIVNDFQKGDIAEGYSVSREKKESFPLTVTSAQKNPTAFYLCASSISNIHGEPQHFGDGTRLSIL.

This clonotype showed up just a few times. The chain is built from TRBV6-5 and TRBJ1-1, with 8 bases matching TRBD1. Germline V gene data show CDR1 as MNHEY and CDR2 as SVGAGI. The junction had 5 bases not matched to a gene; V was cut back by 5 bases and J by 3 bases. The CDR3 has 14 amino acids. The CDR3 loop reads CASSRTGTYTEAFF. The CDR3 bases are TGTGCCAGCAGTAGGACAGGGACTTACACTGAAGCTTTCTTT.

This clonotype was counted between two and nine times. CDR3 bases: TGTGCCGCGGGACCGACTAGAACCGGGGAGCTGTTTTTT. This encodes CAAGPTRTGELFF. The chain has TRBV24-1 and TRBJ2-2; perhaps TRBD2 as D (6 bases). CDR1 is KGHDR and CDR2 is SFDVKD in the germline V gene. The V end lost 12 bases, the J end lost 5 bases, and 15 bases lay between the germline ends. The CDR3 runs to 13 residues.

This clonotype occurred many times. The chain has TRBV5-1 and TRBJ2-1, with a weak D call TRBD1 (6 bases). The ends were cut back, 6 bases at V and 0 bases at J, with 13 bases in the middle. This CDR3 region has 15 residues. Germline V CDR1 and CDR2: SGHRS, YFSETQ. CDR3 DNA sequence: TGCGCCAGCACCGTCACAGGGCCCTCCTACAATGAGCAGTTCTTC. It is translated as CASTVTGPSYNEQFF.